What follows are 29 T cell receptor beta chains derived from one specimen sequenced in a study of a mutant IDH1 vaccine in newly diagnosed glioma. Clones were sequenced by immunoSEQ multiplex PCR, and TCRdb holds only the in-frame ones, with some missing. The sample consists of about 46,000 clones, about 83% of them appearing once. Time point meaning: baseline, week 1 (first vaccination visit). Treatment: pre-vaccination baseline after standard-of-care therapy. The specimen was PBMCs, collected from a glioma patient treated with radiotherapy, temozolomide or both. These receptors were taken from a woman aged 35 to 49 with glioma.

The rearrangement links TRBV7-2 to TRBJ1-5; TRBD1 might be the D (6 bases). The germline gives CDR1 SGHTA, CDR2 FQGNSA. This CDR3 contains 15 residues. V lost 5 bases, J lost 3 bases, and 14 bases lay in between. The CDR3 region is CASSPGGRDNQPQHF. The CDR3 region has the DNA TGTGCCAGCAGCCCGGGGGGCAGAGACAATCAGCCCCAGCATTTT.

V and J are TRBV2 and TRBJ1-5, with 7 nucleotides matching TRBD1. The CDR3 loop spans 13 amino acids. Trimming cost V 6 bases and J 6 bases; bases outside gene matches: 5. Germline values: CDR1 SNHLY, CDR2 FYNNEI. CDR3 DNA sequence: TGTGCCAGCAGGGGAACAGGGGTTCAGCCCCAGCATTTT. This translates into CASRGTGVQPQHF.

The rearrangement uses TRBV18 and TRBJ2-3, with D unresolved. Germline V gene data show CDR1 as KGHSH and CDR2 as LQKENI. This CDR3 spans 16 amino acids. V was cut by 1 base and J by 2 bases, with 13 bases left in between. CDR3 in amino acids: CASSPLGIAATDTQYF. CDR3 bases: TGTGCCAGCTCACCACTCGGAATTGCGGCCACAGATACGCAGTATTTT.

The V gene is TRBV6-5, the J gene TRBJ1-3; D gene uncertain. The V and J ends lost 0 bases and 0 bases respectively, with 9 bases between them. Germline V gives CDR1 MNHEY, CDR2 SVGAGI. The CDR3 runs to 16 residues. The CDR3 DNA reads as TGTGCCAGCAGTTACTCAGAAGGCAGCTCTGGAAACACCATATATTTT. Its translation is CASSYSEGSSGNTIYF.

This sequence joins TRBV2 and TRBJ1-4; 8 positions agree with TRBD1. Germline V gives CDR1 SNHLY, CDR2 FYNNEI. The trim removed 5 bases at V and 7 bases at J, leaving 6 bases unmatched. CDR3 size: 14 residues. CDR3: CASSRQGAGEKLFF. Here the CDR3 DNA reads TGTGCCAGCAGTAGGCAGGGGGCGGGTGAAAAACTGTTTTTT.

The chain recombines TRBV19 with TRBJ1-5; D perhaps matches TRBD1 (5 bases). Trimming cost V 5 bases and J 7 bases, with 9 bases left between them. This CDR3 contains 12 residues. In germline, CDR1 is LNHDA, CDR2 SQIVND (reference sequence). CDR3 protein: CASSVEGQPQHF. The CDR3 DNA reads as TGTGCCAGTAGTGTCGAGGGGCAGCCCCAGCATTTT.

The V call is TRBV30, the J call TRBJ2-5, with D hard to call. CDR3 size: 11 residues. The germline V gene has CDR1 GTSNPN and CDR2 SVGIG (reference sequence). V lost 3 bases to trimming and J lost 5 bases, with 7 bases between them. The chain's CDR3 is CAWRWDETQYF. As DNA, the CDR3 is TGTGCCTGGAGGTGGGATGAGACCCAGTACTTC.

This chain joins TRBV19 and TRBJ1-2; D ambiguous. V shed 10 bases and J shed 8 bases, with 17 bases lying between them. CDR3 length: 12 residues. CDR1 is LNHDA and CDR2 is SQIVND in the germline V gene (reference sequence). The CDR3 sequence: CATLPPLGGYTF. The CDR3 DNA reads TGTGCCACCCTCCCGCCCCTGGGAGGCTACACCTTC.

This clone turned up a few times. V and J are TRBV5-4 and TRBJ1-1; D ambiguous. Trimming left V 0 bases short and J 5 bases short, with 8 bases between. CDR1 and CDR2 from the germline V gene are SGHNT and YYREEE (reference sequence). This CDR3 comprises 13 residues. The DNA of the CDR3 is TGTGCCAGCAGCTTGGAGGCGGAGACTGAAGCTTTCTTT. This encodes CASSLEAETEAFF.

The chain combines TRBV9 with TRBJ2-7; possible D gene TRBD2, 6 bases. This CDR3 region has 15 residues. In germline, CDR1 is SGDLS, CDR2 YYNGEE. V lost 0 bases to trimming and J lost 3 bases, with 13 bases between them. The CDR3 DNA reads as TGTGCCAGCAGCGTAGTCGCGGGACCTAACTACGAGCAGTACTTC. Translating it yields CASSVVAGPNYEQYF.

The chain is built from TRBV7-9 and TRBJ2-6; D remains unclear. CDR1 is SEHNR and CDR2 is FQNEAQ in the germline V gene (reference sequence). V lost 7 bases, J lost 2 bases, and 6 bases lay in between. This CDR3 comprises 13 residues. The CDR3 is CASNVPGANVLTF. The CDR3, as DNA: TGTGCCAGCAACGTACCTGGGGCCAACGTCCTGACTTTC. The variable domain in full, completed from reference TRBV7-9 and TRBJ2-6, reads DTGVSQNPRHKITKRGQNVTFRCDPISEHNRLYWYRQTLGQGPEFLTYFQNEAQLEKSRLLSDRFSAERPKGSFSTLEIQRTEQGDSAMYLCASNVPGANVLTFGAGSRLTVL.

About this clone itself: Sequence at one end of the junction differs from germline and may be a read error. This chain connects TRBV5-4 to TRBJ2-2; D is perhaps TRBD2 (7 bases). The CDR3 spans 15 residues. The germline gives CDR1 SGHNT, CDR2 YYREEE (reference sequence). The CDR3 nucleotides are TGTGCCAGCAGATTGGCGGGGGCTCTGACCGGGGAGCTGTTTTTT. Protein product: CASRLAGALTGELFF.

This sequence joins TRBV6-5 and TRBJ2-1; 12 nucleotides align to TRBD2. Germline V gene sequence: CDR1 MNHEY, CDR2 SVGAGI. V lost 7 bases to trimming and J lost 8 bases; unmatched junction nucleotides: 9. The CDR3 has 15 residues. CDR3 region: CASTHLAGGSDEQFF. DNA of the CDR3: TGTGCCAGCACACATCTAGCGGGGGGGAGCGATGAGCAGTTCTTC.

The chain combines TRBV4-1 with TRBJ1-3; D might be TRBD1 (5 bases). The CDR3 is 18 residues long. Germline V lookup: CDR1 MGHRA, CDR2 YSYEKL. The V and J ends lost 1 base and 4 bases respectively, with 20 bases between them. This CDR3 reads CASSQGSDSSRTGNTIYF. The DNA of the CDR3 is TGCGCCAGCAGCCAAGGGTCTGACAGCTCCCGGACGGGAAACACCATATATTTT.

J is TRBJ2-3 and V is TRBV5-1; no firm D call. CDR1 is SGHRS, CDR2 YFSETQ, per germline. V lost 1 base and J lost 6, with 9 bases in between. This CDR3 has 13 amino acids. The CDR3, as DNA: TGCGCCAGCAGCTTGTTTGGGTACGATACGCAGTATTTT. Translation gives CASSLFGYDTQYF.

This clone was observed once. The V call is TRBV6-6, the J call TRBJ1-4; D gene ambiguous. Trimming stripped 2 bases from V and 7 bases from J, with 2 bases between. CDR1 MNHNY and CDR2 SVGAGI come from the germline V gene (reference sequence). This CDR3 is built from 11 residues. The CDR3 is CASSYIEKLFF. The CDR3 nucleotides read TGTGCCAGCAGTTACATTGAAAAACTGTTTTTT.

V is TRBV5-6 and J is TRBJ2-3; 15 nucleotides match TRBD2. The V gene's germline CDR1 is SGHDT and CDR2 YYEEEE. This CDR3 has 17 residues. The junction had 7 bases not matched to a gene; V was cut back by 4 bases and J by 4 bases. Written as DNA, the CDR3 is TGTGCCAGCAGCCCCGGACTAGCGGGGGGGCGACCAGATACGCAGTATTTT. Translated: CASSPGLAGGRPDTQYF.

The chain recombines TRBV18 with TRBJ1-1; 8 nucleotides align to TRBD1. The ends lost 6 bases at V and 4 bases at J; junction bases unmatched: 10. Per the germline V gene, CDR1 is KGHSH and CDR2 is LQKENI. The CDR3 is made up of 15 amino acids. Here the CDR3 reads CASSALQGASTEAFF. CDR3 DNA sequence: TGTGCCAGCTCGGCCCTTCAGGGGGCGAGCACTGAAGCTTTCTTT.

The chain has TRBV10-3 and TRBJ2-3; 13 nucleotides align to TRBD2. Trimming removed 6 bases from V and 8 bases from J; junction bases left unmatched: 5. Germline loops: CDR1 ENHRY, CDR2 SYGVKD. CDR3 size: 14 residues. The CDR3 protein is CAIRTSGGQPTQYF. In DNA, the CDR3 is TGTGCCATCAGGACTAGCGGGGGGCAGCCTACGCAGTATTTT.

This clone was seen a handful of times. The chain carries TRBV6-5 and TRBJ1-1, with D maybe TRBD1 (6 bases). The length of the CDR3 is 15 residues. Trimming shortened V by 4 bases and J by 4 bases, and 16 bases separated the two germline ends. Germline V gene sequence: CDR1 MNHEY, CDR2 SVGAGI. This CDR3 is CASSSTGFWGTEAFF. The CDR3 nucleotides read TGTGCCAGCAGTTCAACAGGGTTTTGGGGCACTGAAGCTTTCTTT.

J is TRBJ2-1 and V is TRBV4-1; TRBD2 agrees at 15 bases. This CDR3 comprises 17 residues. V trimming: 3 bases; J trimming: 4 bases; junction bases outside the gene matches: 4. CDR1 is MGHRA, CDR2 YSYEKL, per germline. This CDR3 reads CASSQGLAGGFYNEQFF. CDR3 DNA sequence: TGCGCCAGCAGCCAGGGACTAGCGGGGGGTTTTTACAATGAGCAGTTCTTC.

The V gene is TRBV7-8, the J gene TRBJ1-1, with D hard to call. This CDR3 has 14 residues. CDR1 is SGHVS and CDR2 is FQNEAQ in the germline V gene. The V end lost 2 bases, the J end lost 3 bases, and 10 bases lay between the germline ends. The CDR3 bases are TGTGCCAGCAGCTTATGGGAGGGCGACACTGAAGCTTTCTTT. The encoded protein is CASSLWEGDTEAFF.

CDR3 residues: CASSQGGDRAYEQYF. The CDR3 bases are TGCGCCAGCAGCCAAGGGGGCGACAGGGCCTACGAGCAGTACTTC. The chain links TRBV4-1 to TRBJ2-7, with 7 positions matching TRBD1. The germline CDR1 and CDR2 sequences are MGHRA and YSYEKL. The V segment lost 1 base and the J segment 2 bases; nucleotides outside the gene matches: 5. CDR3 length equals 15 residues.

CDR3 residues: CAWSVPGDGNQPQHF. The CDR3 DNA reads as TGTGCCTGGAGTGTACCAGGGGATGGCAATCAGCCCCAGCATTTT. The V call is TRBV30, the J call TRBJ1-5, with D maybe TRBD1 (6 bases). Trimming took off 0 bases at V and 2 bases at J, with 11 bases between the two ends. The CDR3 has 15 residues. Germline values: CDR1 GTSNPN, CDR2 SVGIG (reference sequence).

The chain couples TRBV28 to TRBJ1-1; possible D gene TRBD1, 5 bases. Trimming left V 4 bases short and J 1 base short, with 16 bases between. This CDR3 region has 16 residues. CDR1 and CDR2 from the germline V gene are MDHEN and SYDVKM. The CDR3 DNA reads TGTGCCAGCAGTTCCCCCCGGGACTCCAAGAACACTGAAGCTTTCTTT. It encodes CASSSPRDSKNTEAFF. The full variable domain, completed using reference TRBV28 and TRBJ1-1, is DVKVTQSSRYLVKRTGEKVFLECVQDMDHENMFWYRQDPGLGLRLIYFSYDVKMKEKGDIPEGYSVSREKKERFSLILESASTNQTSMYLCASSSPRDSKNTEAFFGQGTRLTVV.

V and J are TRBV11-1 and TRBJ2-3; the D gene is possibly TRBD1 (5 bases). Trimming shortened V by 5 bases and J by 4 bases, and 16 bases separated the two germline ends. Germline V CDR1 and CDR2: SGHAT, FQDESV (reference sequence). The CDR3 is 15 residues long. This chain's CDR3 is CASSLMGRQSDTQYF. The CDR3, as DNA: TGTGCCAGCAGCCTCATGGGGCGGCAATCAGATACGCAGTATTTT.

This clone was counted a single time. The genes are TRBV30 and TRBJ1-6; D unresolved. Germline CDR1 is GTSNPN and CDR2 is SVGIG (reference sequence). The CDR3 consists of 13 residues. V lost 4 bases to trimming and J lost 8 bases, with 12 bases between them. CDR3 sequence: CAWKSAWDSPLHF. CDR3 bases: TGTGCCTGGAAGTCCGCCTGGGATTCACCCCTCCACTTT.

This sequence joins TRBV5-1 and TRBJ1-5; D might be TRBD1 (5 bases). Deletions cut 4 bases from V and 4 bases from J, with 12 bases between. The CDR3 is 14 residues long. Germline lookup yields CDR1 SGHRS and CDR2 YFSETQ. This CDR3 reads CASSPIQGNQPQHF. CDR3 coding DNA: TGCGCCAGCAGCCCGATCCAGGGAAATCAGCCCCAGCATTTT.

The CDR3 DNA reads as TGTGCCAGCAGACCAGGGAGTGCCTCCTATAATTCACCCCTCCACTTT. This codes for CASRPGSASYNSPLHF. The V and J genes are TRBV2 and TRBJ1-6, with D possibly being TRBD1 (5 bases). The CDR3 runs 16 residues. The germline V and J ends were trimmed by 6 bases and 0 bases, with 12 bases remaining between them. The V gene's germline CDR1 is SNHLY and CDR2 FYNNEI.